The 32 T cell receptor beta chains below were found in one sample sequenced in a study of T cells in tuberculosis. Specified time point: new active TB diagnosis, blood taken before or within 7 days of starting treatment. Using immunoSEQ multiplex PCR, the repertoire was profiled, and TCRdb retains in-frame clones only, with some absent. The table shows around 30,000 clones, with over 85% occurring only once. Source: PBMCs, taken at tuberculosis diagnosis. The receptors shown here come from an adult with tuberculosis.

The chain has TRBV28 and TRBJ2-1; possible D gene TRBD2, 6 bases. The CDR3 has 15 amino acids. Germline-derived CDR1 and CDR2 are MDHEN and SYDVKM. The V end was cut by 3 bases, the J end by 6 bases, with 15 bases between. CDR3 in amino acids: CASSFGGKGFNEQFF. CDR3 bases: TGTGCCAGCAGTTTTGGGGGGAAAGGTTTCAATGAGCAGTTCTTC.

The chain combines TRBV4-1 with TRBJ1-5; no reliable D call. V was cut by 0 bases and J by 0 bases, with 6 bases left in between. This CDR3 is 15 amino acids long. Germline V gene data show CDR1 as MGHRA and CDR2 as YSYEKL. The DNA of the CDR3 is TGCGCCAGCAGCCAAGAGCGATATAGCAATCAGCCCCAGCATTTT. Translated: CASSQERYSNQPQHF.

V and J are TRBV10-3 and TRBJ1-1; unclear D gene. V lost 3 bases and J lost 1, with 9 bases in between. Germline CDR1 is ENHRY and CDR2 is SYGVKD. This CDR3 region has 14 residues. In DNA, the CDR3 is TGTGCCATCAGTGAAAGTGGGCAGAACACTGAAGCTTTCTTT. Protein product: CAISESGQNTEAFF.

This clone has only one observation. The chain recombines TRBV7-9 with TRBJ2-7; unclear D gene. The CDR3 totals 13 residues. The V gene's germline CDR1 is SEHNR and CDR2 FQNEAQ (reference sequence). Between the trimmed V and J ends, which lost 0 bases and 2 bases, there was a span of 5 bases. CDR3 sequence (DNA): TGTGCCAGCAGCTTAGCACTACCCTACGAGCAGTACTTC. As protein: CASSLALPYEQYF.

The V call is TRBV27, the J call TRBJ1-5, with 7 bases fitting TRBD1. The CDR3 spans 13 residues. Germline CDR1 MNHEY, CDR2 SMNVEV (reference sequence). The ends lost 8 bases at V and 7 bases at J; junction bases unmatched: 8. The CDR3 loop reads CASRFRQGQPQHF. Here the CDR3 DNA reads TGTGCCAGCCGATTTCGACAGGGACAGCCCCAGCATTTT.

This clone has just one count. This chain joins TRBV4-1 and TRBJ2-7; 7 nucleotides match TRBD1. With 3 bases clipped from V and 5 bases from J, the junction kept 7 bases outside the gene matches. Germline loops: CDR1 MGHRA, CDR2 YSYEKL. CDR3 size: 14 residues. The CDR3 protein is CASSQQTGFDEQYF. The CDR3, as DNA: TGCGCCAGCAGCCAGCAGACAGGGTTCGACGAGCAGTACTTC.

The V gene is TRBV4-1, the J gene TRBJ1-5; 8 bases line up with TRBD1. Germline V lookup: CDR1 MGHRA, CDR2 YSYEKL. With 5 bases clipped from V and 1 base from J, the junction kept 4 bases outside the gene matches. This CDR3 comprises 15 residues. The CDR3 here is CASSFDRGSNQPQHF. DNA for the CDR3: TGCGCCAGCAGCTTTGACAGGGGAAGCAATCAGCCCCAGCATTTT.

The chain carries TRBV20-1 and TRBJ2-1; tentatively, D is TRBD1 (5 bases). Trimming took off 3 bases at V and 10 bases at J, with 10 bases between the two ends. The CDR3 is 11 amino acids. Germline CDR1 and CDR2: DFQATT and SNEGSKA (reference sequence). This CDR3 is CSARWGGEQFF. CDR3 in DNA: TGCAGTGCTAGGTGGGGCGGCGAGCAGTTCTTC.

This chain uses TRBV6-1 with TRBJ2-7; 11 bases map to TRBD2. Germline assignment: CDR1 MNHNS and CDR2 SASEGT. CDR3 length equals 15 residues. V shed 2 bases and J 4 bases; nucleotides not matched to a gene: 4. In nucleotides, the CDR3 is TGTGCCAGCAGTGAAAGGTCTAGCGGGGGGTACGAGCAGTACTTC. This encodes CASSERSSGGYEQYF.

CDR3 in amino acids: CASSLGTGSTEAFF. CDR3 nucleotide sequence: TGTGCCAGCAGCTTGGGGACAGGAAGCACTGAAGCTTTCTTT. The J gene is TRBJ1-1, the V gene TRBV5-5; 7 bases agree with TRBD1. The CDR3 consists of 14 residues. The ends lost 0 bases at V and 4 bases at J; junction bases unmatched: 3. Germline-derived CDR1 and CDR2 are SGHKS and YYEKEE (reference sequence).

J is TRBJ1-1 and V is TRBV6-6, with TRBD1 matching 7 bases. The germline gives CDR1 MNHNY, CDR2 SVGAGI (reference sequence). CDR3 length: 16 amino acids. J was trimmed by 5 bases and V by 8 bases; bases with no gene match: 17. The CDR3 DNA is TGTGCCAGCCGGGACAGCGGTTCAAAAAGGAGGACTGAAGCTTTCTTT. This codes for CASRDSGSKRRTEAFF.

This sequence joins TRBV2 and TRBJ2-2; D gene uncertain. CDR3 length: 14 amino acids. CDR1 and CDR2 from the germline V gene are SNHLY and FYNNEI. Trimming took off 5 bases at V and 4 bases at J, with 11 bases between the two ends. CDR3 sequence reads: CASSSSYVTGELFF. CDR3 bases: TGTGCCAGCAGTAGTAGTTATGTCACCGGGGAGCTGTTTTTT.

This clone was seen only once. The V gene is TRBV2, the J gene TRBJ2-7; no reliable D call. The CDR3 is made up of 14 amino acids. V was pared by 2 bases and J by 4 bases, with 12 bases between. CDR1 is SNHLY, CDR2 FYNNEI, per germline. The CDR3 bases are TGTGCCAGCAGTGAACCGGCGCCGGGTTACGAGCAGTACTTC. Translating it yields CASSEPAPGYEQYF. Filled out from reference TRBV2 and TRBJ2-7, the complete variable domain reads EPEVTQTPSHQVTQMGQEVILRCVPISNHLYFYWYRQILGQKVEFLVSFYNNEISEKSEIFDDQFSVERPDGSNFTLKIRSTKLEDSAMYFCASSEPAPGYEQYFGPGTRLTVT.

V and J are TRBV6-6 and TRBJ1-1, with 8 bases fitting TRBD1. CDR3 length equals 14 residues. CDR1 and CDR2 from the germline V gene are MNHNY and SVGAGI (reference sequence). Trimming removed 4 bases from V and 5 bases from J; junction bases left unmatched: 6. CDR3 nucleotide sequence: TGTGCCAGCAGTTTCAGAACAGGGGGGACTGAAGCTTTCTTT. Amino acids: CASSFRTGGTEAFF.

This clone has just one count. CDR3 sequence reads: CASSQGSAGRPEAFF. CDR3 coding DNA: TGCGCCAGCAGCCAAGGGTCGGCAGGGAGGCCTGAAGCTTTCTTT. The genes are TRBV4-1 and TRBJ1-1; D is possibly TRBD1 (5 bases). Germline CDR1 MGHRA, CDR2 YSYEKL. The ends were cut back, 1 base at V and 6 bases at J, with 15 bases in the middle. The CDR3 totals 15 residues.

This clone has a handful of counts. This rearrangement joins TRBV2 to TRBJ2-3; tentative D call: TRBD1 (7 bases). This CDR3 has 17 amino acids. Germline V gene sequence: CDR1 SNHLY, CDR2 FYNNEI. V was pared by 3 bases and J by 4 bases, with 20 bases between. The CDR3 sequence: CASSEWGGTVPSDTQYF. Written as DNA, the CDR3 is TGTGCCAGCAGTGAGTGGGGCGGGACAGTTCCGTCAGATACGCAGTATTTT.

This sequence joins TRBV4-2 and TRBJ2-1; 8 bases map to TRBD2. Germline CDR1 LGHNA, CDR2 YNFKEQ. The CDR3 loop spans 15 amino acids. V was clipped by 1 base and J by 4 bases; unmatched bases: 3. CDR3 protein: CASSQGPGGYNEQFF. DNA for the CDR3: TGTGCCAGCAGCCAAGGTCCGGGGGGGTACAATGAGCAGTTCTTC.

This clone was counted once. This chain connects TRBV2 to TRBJ1-2, with D unresolved. CDR1 and CDR2 from the germline V gene are SNHLY and FYNNEI. The CDR3 extends over 12 amino acids. Trimming shortened V by 1 base and J by 13 bases, and 13 bases separated the two germline ends. CDR3 sequence: CASSEDSPERTF. The DNA for the CDR3 is TGTGCCAGCAGTGAAGACAGTCCAGAACGCACCTTC.

The CDR3 loop reads CASSQSQPGNTIYF. Here the CDR3 DNA reads TGTGCCAGCAGCCAGAGCCAACCCGGGAACACCATATATTTT. V gene TRBV11-2 combines with J gene TRBJ1-3; the D is unclear. The V and J ends lost 5 bases and 7 bases respectively, with 15 bases between them. The CDR3 is 14 residues long. CDR1 is SGHAT, CDR2 FQNNGV, per germline. Drawing the rest from reference TRBV11-2 and TRBJ1-3, the complete variable domain is EAGVAQSPRYKIIEKRQSVAFWCNPISGHATLYWYQQILGQGPKLLIQFQNNGVVDDSQLPKDRFSAERLKGVDSTLKIQPAKLEDSAVYLCASSQSQPGNTIYFGEGSWLTVV.

This rearrangement joins TRBV15 to TRBJ1-3; D unclear. This CDR3 has 13 amino acids. Trimming removed 5 bases from V and 4 bases from J, with 9 bases in between. The germline V gene encodes CDR1 LNHNV and CDR2 YYDKDF (reference sequence). The CDR3 region has the DNA TGTGCCACCAGCGAGGGTCTCGGAAACACCATATATTTT. Protein: CATSEGLGNTIYF.

The chain combines TRBV5-6 with TRBJ1-1, with D tentatively TRBD1 (6 bases). V lost 7 bases and J lost 6, with 16 bases in between. The germline V gene encodes CDR1 SGHDT and CDR2 YYEEEE. The CDR3 is made up of 13 amino acids. In DNA form, the CDR3 reads TGTGCCAGCTCGGCTTACGGGGGGCCTGAAGCTTTCTTT. It codes for CASSAYGGPEAFF.

The rearrangement joins TRBV21-1 to TRBJ1-3; the table gives TRBD1 as D, unverified against the DNA. TRBV21-1 is a documented pseudogene. This CDR3 is 16 amino acids long. The CDR3 spells CASSKGQDYSGNTIYF. The CDR3 nucleotides read TGTGCCAGCAGCAAAGGTCAGGATTACTCTGGAAACACCATATATTTT.

The chain is built from TRBV30 and TRBJ2-1; 7 bases line up with TRBD2. Germline CDR1 reads GTSNPN; CDR2 reads SVGIG (reference sequence). The V gene end was trimmed by 4 bases and the J gene end by 0 bases; junction bases not matched to a gene: 3. This CDR3 has 14 amino acids. The CDR3 sequence: CAWTGGSSYNEQFF. CDR3 coding DNA: TGTGCCTGGACGGGCGGGAGCTCCTACAATGAGCAGTTCTTC. Full variable domain (outside the CDR3, taken from reference TRBV30 and TRBJ2-1): SQTIHQWPATLVQPVGSPLSLECTVEGTSNPNLYWYRQAAGRGLQLLFYSVGIGQISSEVPQNLSASRPQDRQFILSSKKLLLSDSGFYLCAWTGGSSYNEQFFGPGTRLTVL.

V is TRBV4-1 and J is TRBJ1-1; TRBD1 is a possible D gene (6 bases). The V end was cut by 4 bases, the J end by 6 bases, with 9 bases between. The germline gives CDR1 MGHRA, CDR2 YSYEKL. CDR3 length: 12 amino acids. CDR3 DNA sequence: TGCGCCAGCAGCCCCCCAGGGGCTGAAGCTTTCTTT. Its protein is CASSPPGAEAFF.

The chain couples TRBV10-3 to TRBJ2-5; 7 nucleotides agree with TRBD1. The CDR3 covers 14 residues. In germline, CDR1 is ENHRY, CDR2 SYGVKD. Trimming took 10 bases from V and 1 from J; bases not matched to a gene: 9. The CDR3 DNA follows: TGTGCCACGACCCTCGGGACAGCCCAAGAGACCCAGTACTTC. It translates to CATTLGTAQETQYF.

The genes are TRBV10-2 and TRBJ2-7, with D possibly TRBD2 on 5 matching bases. Per the germline V gene, CDR1 is WSHSY and CDR2 is SAAADI. This CDR3 has 14 residues. The V end lost 4 bases, the J end lost 3 bases, and 13 bases lay between the germline ends. For the CDR3, the DNA is TGCGCCAGCAGTGGGTCCATCGGGGTCTACGAGCAGTACTTC. It is translated as CASSGSIGVYEQYF.

This clone was detected once. The CDR3 reads CASSSGGAPDTQYF. The CDR3 region has the DNA TGCGCCAGCAGCTCCGGGGGGGCCCCAGATACGCAGTATTTT. V gene TRBV5-1 combines with J gene TRBJ2-3, with TRBD2 matching over 8 bases. The CDR3 is 14 amino acids. Germline V gives CDR1 SGHRS, CDR2 YFSETQ. V trimming: 3 bases; J trimming: 4 bases; junction bases outside the gene matches: 4.

V usage is TRBV4-2 and J usage is TRBJ2-2, with 11 positions matching TRBD2. CDR3 length equals 18 residues. Germline loops: CDR1 LGHNA, CDR2 YNFKEQ. The J segment lost 5 bases and the V segment lost 0 bases, leaving 8 bases of the junction unmatched. The CDR3 DNA sequence: TGTGCCAGCAGCCAAGAGACTAGCGGGGCAAAGAGGACCGGGGAGCTGTTTTTT. Translated, it gives CASSQETSGAKRTGELFF.

J is TRBJ2-7 and V is TRBV11-2; 8 bases are shared with TRBD1. Germline values: CDR1 SGHAT, CDR2 FQNNGV. V was pared by 3 bases and J by 2 bases, with 6 bases of the junction left unmatched. The length of the CDR3 is 15 residues. As DNA, the CDR3 is TGTGCCAGCAGCTTGACAGACAGGGGTCCCTACGAGCAGTACTTC. It codes for CASSLTDRGPYEQYF.

The chain has TRBV30 and TRBJ2-5; 7 nucleotides align to TRBD1. The J call may be wrong; the DNA end is better matched by TRBJ2-7. CDR3 length: 13 amino acids. CDR1 and CDR2 (germline): GTSNPN, SVGIG (reference sequence). The CDR3: CAWLTGISYEQYF. The CDR3 DNA reads TGTGCCTGGTTGACAGGGATCTCCTACGAGCAGTACTTC.

CDR3 in DNA: TGTGCCAGCAGCTTAGCCCCGGGCAGGGGGCCCCTTCAGCAGCGCGGGGAGCTGTTTTTT. Translated, it gives CASSLAPGRGPLQQRGELFF. The gene calls are TRBV7-2 and TRBJ2-2, with 8 positions matching TRBD1. The CDR3 is made up of 20 amino acids. Looked up from germline, CDR1 is SGHTA and CDR2 is FQGNSA. Trimming at V came to 0 bases and at J to 7 bases, leaving 19 bases not matched to a gene.

This chain joins TRBV5-1 and TRBJ2-3; no clear D. The germline V and J ends were trimmed by 2 bases and 2 bases, with 6 bases remaining between them. The CDR3 is made up of 13 amino acids. Looked up from germline, CDR1 is SGHRS and CDR2 is YFSETQ. Here the CDR3 reads CASSFQDTDTQYF. The CDR3 region has the DNA TGCGCCAGCAGCTTTCAGGACACAGATACGCAGTATTTT.